Below, 30 T cell receptor beta chains from the same sample are listed, as sequenced in a study of shared clonotypes between healthy human individuals. Produced via immunoSEQ multiplex PCR; TCRdb's table is partial and in-frame only. The sample has about 730,000 clones; about two thirds are singletons. Sample: memory CD4+ T cells sorted from blood. Subset in this sample: CD45RA-negative fraction. Receptors were obtained from a woman aged 25 to 39 in good health.

V and J are TRBV6-1 and TRBJ2-2; 9 bases fit TRBD2. Per germline, CDR1 MNHNS and CDR2 SASEGT. V dropped 8 bases and J dropped 5; count of bases not matched to a gene: 6. This CDR3 spans 14 amino acids. CDR3 sequence reads: CASWSGRRTGELFF. The CDR3 nucleotides read TGTGCCAGCTGGAGCGGGAGGCGTACCGGGGAGCTGTTTTTT.

The V gene is TRBV5-8, the J gene TRBJ2-5; D is possibly TRBD1 (6 bases). Gene TRBJ2-7 matches the end of the DNA better, so the J call may be wrong. This CDR3 is 15 amino acids long. Germline lookup yields CDR1 SGHTS and CDR2 YDEGEE. DNA of the CDR3: TGTGCCAGCACCCTGGGGGCCCTCTGGACCCTCGAGCAGTACTTC. The encoded protein is CASTLGALWTLEQYF.

The V and J genes are TRBV7-2 and TRBJ1-5; D might be TRBD1 (5 bases). CDR1 and CDR2 (germline): SGHTA, FQGNSA. The V gene lost 2 bases and the J gene lost 1 base, with 12 bases spanning the gap. CDR3 size: 16 residues. Here the CDR3 reads CASSLTGQGSNQPQHF. The CDR3 coding sequence is TGTGCCAGCAGCTTAACCGGGCAGGGCAGCAATCAGCCCCAGCATTTT.

The chain carries TRBV16 and TRBJ1-4; D not certain. V lost 0 bases and J 7 bases, leaving 9 bases between the germline ends. The CDR3 sequence is 14 residues long. Looked up from germline, CDR1 is KGHSY and CDR2 is FQNENV. The CDR3 here is CASSQSGGIEKLFF. For the CDR3, the DNA is TGTGCCAGCAGCCAATCAGGTGGGATTGAAAAACTGTTTTTT.

This chain connects TRBV28 to TRBJ2-1, with 12 bases fitting TRBD2. V shed 4 bases and J 8 bases; nucleotides not matched to a gene: 6. The CDR3 runs 15 residues. The V gene's germline CDR1 is MDHEN and CDR2 SYDVKM. The DNA for the CDR3 is TGTGCCAGCAGTTCGACTAGCGGGAGTCTCTATGAGCAGTTCTTC. This gives the protein CASSSTSGSLYEQFF.

This chain joins TRBV28 and TRBJ2-7; TRBD2 aligns across 14 bases. Per germline, CDR1 MDHEN and CDR2 SYDVKM. V shed 6 bases and J 3 bases; nucleotides not matched to a gene: 10. The CDR3 runs to 17 residues. The CDR3 DNA follows: TGTGCCAGCAGCCTCAGACTAGCGGGAGGGTTGTTCTACGAGCAGTACTTC. Residues: CASSLRLAGGLFYEQYF.

This clone appeared a single time. The chain recombines TRBV28 with TRBJ1-3; no definite D call. V lost 8 bases and J 4 bases, leaving 12 bases between the germline ends. In germline, CDR1 is MDHEN, CDR2 SYDVKM. This CDR3 contains 13 residues. The CDR3 DNA reads as TGTGCCAGCGCTTACCCCTTCGGAAACACCATATATTTT. Translating gives CASAYPFGNTIYF.

This chain links TRBV6-6 with TRBJ2-2, with D possibly being TRBD1 or TRBD2 (6 bases each). CDR1 MNHNY and CDR2 SVGAGI come from the germline V gene (reference sequence). CDR3 length: 15 residues. V shed 4 bases and J shed 4 bases, with 13 bases lying between them. Written as DNA, the CDR3 is TGTGCCAGCAGTTCTAGGGGGGAAACCACCGGGGAGCTGTTTTTT. Its protein product is CASSSRGETTGELFF.

A word on this clone: In the same sample, other DNA sequences code for this CDR3. V and J are TRBV6-5 and TRBJ1-1; D is possibly TRBD1 (5 bases). Trimming pared 0 bases from V and 8 bases from J, leaving 7 bases between. This CDR3 contains 12 residues. Germline assignment: CDR1 MNHEY and CDR2 SVGAGI. The CDR3 DNA sequence: TGTGCCAGCAGTTACTCGGGGCGGGAAGCTTTCTTT. This encodes CASSYSGREAFF.

This clone has only one observation. The same CDR3 arises from other DNA sequences in this sample as well. This rearrangement joins TRBV5-1 to TRBJ2-1; D is ambiguous. The CDR3 sequence is 15 residues long. Germline V gene sequence: CDR1 SGHRS, CDR2 YFSETQ. Trimming cost V 4 bases and J 0 bases, with 11 bases left between them. The CDR3 DNA is TGCGCCAGCAGCCCGGATACGAGCTCCTACAATGAGCAGTTCTTC. Translated, it gives CASSPDTSSYNEQFF. Supplemented by reference TRBV5-1 and TRBJ2-1, the full variable domain reads KAGVTQTPRYLIKTRGQQVTLSCSPISGHRSVSWYQQTPGQGLQFLFEYFSETQRNKGNFPGRFSGRQFSNSRSEMNVSTLELGDSALYLCASSPDTSSYNEQFFGPGTRLTVL.

This clone was counted only a few times. The rearrangement links TRBV5-4 to TRBJ1-1, with D unresolved. This CDR3 has 16 residues. Germline V gene data show CDR1 as SGHNT and CDR2 as YYREEE (reference sequence). With 0 bases removed from V and 0 bases from J, the gap between germline ends came to 12 bases. The CDR3 nucleotides read TGTGCCAGCAGCTTGGACGTGTCCATTATGAACACTGAAGCTTTCTTT. Its protein product is CASSLDVSIMNTEAFF. The full variable domain, in which reference TRBV5-4 and TRBJ1-1 provide the parts outside the CDR3, is ETGVTQSPTHLIKTRGQQVTLRCSSQSGHNTVSWYQQALGQGPQFIFQYYREEENGRGNFPPRFSGLQFPNYSSELNVNALELDDSALYLCASSLDVSIMNTEAFFGQGTRLTVV.

The V call is TRBV10-1, the J call TRBJ2-1; D remains unclear. Germline V CDR1 and CDR2: WNHNN, SYGVQD (reference sequence). Trimming took off 0 bases at V and 4 bases at J, with 4 bases between the two ends. This CDR3 comprises 13 residues. The CDR3 loop is CASSESAYNEQFF. The CDR3 DNA sequence: TGCGCCAGCAGTGAGTCCGCTTACAATGAGCAGTTCTTC.

V and J are TRBV5-1 and TRBJ1-1; 10 nucleotides line up with TRBD1. CDR1 and CDR2 (germline): SGHRS, YFSETQ. The V and J ends lost 3 bases and 2 bases, in that order; junction bases with no gene match: 7. The CDR3 runs to 16 residues. Here the CDR3 DNA reads TGCGCCAGCAGCTCGGACAGGGGGAATACTAACACTGAAGCTTTCTTT. Translation gives CASSSDRGNTNTEAFF.

This rearrangement joins TRBV19 to TRBJ2-1, with 7 positions matching TRBD2. V trimming: 3 bases; J trimming: 5 bases; junction bases outside the gene matches: 4. The CDR3 has 14 residues. CDR1 and CDR2 (germline): LNHDA, SQIVND (reference sequence). The CDR3 DNA reads as TGTGCCAGTAGTATGCCTAGCGGCCACAATGAGCAGTTCTTC. Translating it yields CASSMPSGHNEQFF. The entire variable domain, with the rest obtained from reference TRBV19 and TRBJ2-1, is as follows: DGGITQSPKYLFRKEGQNVTLSCEQNLNHDAMYWYRQDPGQGLRLIYYSQIVNDFQKGDIAEGYSVSREKKESFPLTVTSAQKNPTAFYLCASSMPSGHNEQFFGPGTRLTVL.

The rearrangement joins TRBV5-1 to TRBJ2-1; 10 bases match TRBD2. The CDR3 runs to 16 residues. Germline values: CDR1 SGHRS, CDR2 YFSETQ. The trim removed 1 base at V and 6 bases at J, leaving 7 bases unmatched. The CDR3 loop reads CASSLIAGGLLNEQFF. CDR3 sequence (DNA): TGCGCCAGCAGCTTGATAGCGGGAGGTTTACTCAATGAGCAGTTCTTC. Looking up the rest from reference TRBV5-1 and TRBJ2-1 gives the full variable domain: KAGVTQTPRYLIKTRGQQVTLSCSPISGHRSVSWYQQTPGQGLQFLFEYFSETQRNKGNFPGRFSGRQFSNSRSEMNVSTLELGDSALYLCASSLIAGGLLNEQFFGPGTRLTVL.

The chain is built from TRBV28 and TRBJ2-2, with TRBD1 as a possible D gene (6 bases). V gave up 8 bases and J gave up 5 bases, with 18 bases separating them. The CDR3 is 15 residues long. The germline gives CDR1 MDHEN, CDR2 SYDVKM. CDR3 nucleotides: TGTGCCAGCTTTGCAGGGGTCCAGGGAACCGGGGAGCTGTTTTTT. Its translation: CASFAGVQGTGELFF.

The chain couples TRBV29-1 to TRBJ2-1, with 8 bases identical to TRBD2. The J segment lost 9 bases and the V segment lost 2 bases, leaving 12 bases of the junction unmatched. The CDR3 contains 15 residues. Looked up from germline, CDR1 is SQVTM and CDR2 is ANQGSEA. The DNA of the CDR3 is TGCAGCGTTGAAAATTGGGGGACTAGTCTCTCTGAGCAGTTCTTC. As protein: CSVENWGTSLSEQFF.

The CDR3 sequence is CATRPQTGELFF. In DNA, the CDR3 is TGTGCCACACGGCCCCAGACCGGGGAGCTGTTTTTT. J is TRBJ2-2 and V is TRBV6-7; no reliable D call. TRBV6-7 is filed as an ORF, its function uncertain. The CDR3 runs 12 residues. The germline V and J ends were trimmed by 10 bases and 5 bases, with 11 bases remaining between them.

This chain links TRBV27 with TRBJ1-4, with TRBD1 matching 11 bases. The V segment lost 8 bases and the J segment 4 bases; nucleotides outside the gene matches: 9. Germline CDR1 is MNHEY and CDR2 is SMNVEV (reference sequence). This CDR3 has 16 residues. The CDR3 DNA reads TGTGCCAGCCACCCGGGACAGGGGGGAGATAATGAAAAACTGTTTTTT. Translated: CASHPGQGGDNEKLFF. Together with reference TRBV27 and TRBJ1-4, the CDR3 gives the full variable domain: EAQVTQNPRYLITVTGKKLTVTCSQNMNHEYMSWYRQDPGLGLRQIYYSMNVEVTDKGDVPEGYKVSRKEKRNFPLILESPSPNQTSLYFCASHPGQGGDNEKLFFGSGTQLSVL.

This clone was detected only once. The gene calls are TRBV28 and TRBJ2-3; D unresolved. Germline values: CDR1 MDHEN, CDR2 SYDVKM. V lost 2 bases and J 3 bases, leaving 6 bases between the germline ends. The CDR3 is 13 residues long. The CDR3 region has the DNA TGTGCCAGCAGTTTAGGAAATACAGATACGCAGTATTTT. It encodes CASSLGNTDTQYF. The full variable domain, in which reference TRBV28 and TRBJ2-3 provide the parts outside the CDR3, is DVKVTQSSRYLVKRTGEKVFLECVQDMDHENMFWYRQDPGLGLRLIYFSYDVKMKEKGDIPEGYSVSREKKERFSLILESASTNQTSMYLCASSLGNTDTQYFGPGTRLTVL.

This chain connects TRBV28 to TRBJ2-3; 7 nucleotides line up with TRBD1. V gave up 5 bases and J gave up 5 bases; unmatched junction bases: 10. The CDR3 runs to 15 residues. Germline CDR1 is MDHEN and CDR2 is SYDVKM. CDR3 region: CASSQKTGMGDTQYF. Written as DNA, the CDR3 is TGTGCCAGCAGTCAAAAGACAGGGATGGGAGATACGCAGTATTTT.

The V and J genes are TRBV11-2 and TRBJ2-2; no reliable D call. Trimming took off 5 bases at V and 2 bases at J, with 12 bases between the two ends. The germline V gene has CDR1 SGHAT and CDR2 FQNNGV. This CDR3 has 15 residues. The CDR3 here is CASSAATFNTGELFF. Here the CDR3 DNA reads TGTGCCAGCAGCGCCGCCACCTTTAACACCGGGGAGCTGTTTTTT.

The rearrangement uses TRBV28 and TRBJ1-3, with 8 bases that match TRBD1. CDR3 length: 16 residues. CDR1 is MDHEN, CDR2 SYDVKM, per germline. V lost 4 bases and J lost 0; bases outside the gene matches: 5. The CDR3 protein is CASSSNRGNSGNTIYF. The CDR3 coding sequence is TGTGCCAGCAGTTCAAACAGGGGGAACTCTGGAAACACCATATATTTT.

The V and J genes are TRBV6-5 and TRBJ2-3; D is possibly TRBD1 or TRBD2 (6 bases each). This CDR3 has 15 residues. Germline-derived CDR1 and CDR2 are MNHEY and SVGAGI. Trimming took off 5 bases at V and 1 base at J, with 13 bases between the two ends. CDR3 protein: CASSLTGLRTDTQYF. The CDR3 DNA reads as TGTGCCAGCAGTCTGACAGGACTACGCACAGATACGCAGTATTTT.

J is TRBJ2-1 and V is TRBV2, with 9 nucleotides matching TRBD1. The length of the CDR3 is 15 residues. The junction had 11 bases not matched to a gene; V was cut back by 8 bases and J by 6 bases. CDR1 and CDR2 from the germline V gene are SNHLY and FYNNEI. CDR3 residues: CASGIPGTGFNEQFF. CDR3 in DNA: TGTGCCAGCGGAATTCCCGGGACAGGGTTCAATGAGCAGTTCTTC.

This chain uses TRBV19 with TRBJ2-1, with TRBD2 matching over 10 bases. V gave up 5 bases and J gave up 6 bases; unmatched junction bases: 13. Per germline, CDR1 LNHDA and CDR2 SQIVND (reference sequence). CDR3 length: 17 amino acids. CDR3 nucleotides: TGTGCCAGTAGTCCCCGGATTGGAGCGGGAGGGCCCAATGAGCAGTTCTTC. Translation gives CASSPRIGAGGPNEQFF.

A few counts support this clone. The rearrangement joins TRBV27 to TRBJ2-7; 10 bases agree with TRBD1. Germline V lookup: CDR1 MNHEY, CDR2 SMNVEV (reference sequence). With V trimmed by 7 bases and J by 1 base, 10 bases remained unmatched. This CDR3 contains 16 residues. In DNA, the CDR3 is TGTGCCAGCATTCCGACAGGGGGCACCTCGTCCTACGAGCAGTACTTC. Translation: CASIPTGGTSSYEQYF.

The chain recombines TRBV5-1 with TRBJ1-1; D perhaps matches TRBD1 (5 bases). Looked up from germline, CDR1 is SGHRS and CDR2 is YFSETQ. CDR3 size: 13 residues. The germline V and J ends were trimmed by 5 bases and 11 bases, with 19 bases remaining between them. For the CDR3, the DNA is TGCGCCAGCAGTTTCGAGGGGTCAAACGCGGCTTTCTTT. Amino acids: CASSFEGSNAAFF.

This chain uses TRBV25-1 with TRBJ2-6; D unclear. CDR1 is MGHDK, CDR2 SYGVNS, per germline. The CDR3 has 13 amino acids. Trimming shortened V by 8 bases and J by 3 bases, and 8 bases separated the two germline ends. The CDR3 DNA is TGTGCCAGCGCGGTAGGTGGGGCCAACGTCCTGACTTTC. Residues: CASAVGGANVLTF.

The chain couples TRBV28 to TRBJ1-5, with no clear D. Trimming removed 3 bases at V and 4 bases at J, with 13 bases between. CDR3 length: 15 amino acids. The germline CDR1 and CDR2 sequences are MDHEN and SYDVKM. CDR3 loop: CASSFGPGVNQPQHF. The DNA of the CDR3 is TGTGCCAGCAGTTTCGGCCCGGGAGTAAATCAGCCCCAGCATTTT.